A selection of T cell receptor beta chains follows, all from one sample in a study of shared clonotypes between healthy human individuals. Method: immunoSEQ multiplex PCR; TCRdb's copy keeps in-frame clones and lacks some. This sample has millions of clones, with over 90% found just once. The specimen sequenced was naive CD4+ T cells from PBMCs. Every receptor here comes from a man between 18 and 29 years old in good health. Some clones in this sample may be carry-over from other donors' samples. Each CDR3 is given with its conserved first and last residue. The D gene is left open where the match is weak. Some rows mark clone size as missing; the rest say once, few, many or name a class of expanded clone.

-	-	TRBJ2-1	TRBV20-1	TGCAGTGCTAGAGGCGTCAATGAGCAGTTCTTC	CSARGVNEQFF
-	once	TRBJ1-2	TRBV28	TGTGCCAGCAGTTTTGAGGTTAAGGTGTCCGGCTACACCTTC	CASSFEVKVSGYTF
-	once	TRBJ2-7	TRBV18	TGTGCCAGCTCACCCCTTCTAATTGGGGCCGCCTCCTACGAGCAGTACTTC	CASSPLLIGAASYEQYF
TRBD1	-	TRBJ1-1	TRBV5-1	TGCGCCAGCAGCCCTAGACAGGGGAAGAACACTGAAGCTTTCTTT	CASSPRQGKNTEAFF
TRBD2	-	TRBJ2-3	TRBV5-1	TGCGCCAGCAGACCTAGTGTGGGAGGGCCACCAGATACGCAGTATTTT	CASRPSVGGPPDTQYF
-	-	TRBJ1-2	TRBV27	TGTGCCAGCAGCCTTACCGGGGGGGGCTACACCTTC	CASSLTGGGYTF
TRBD2	once	TRBJ2-6	TRBV27	TGTGCCAGCCGATCATTGACTAGCGGGAGAGCCTCTGCTCACTCTGGGGCCAACGTCCTGACTTTC	CASRSLTSGRASAHSGANVLTF
TRBD1	-	TRBJ1-4	TRBV4-1	TGCGCCAGCAGCCCCGACCCCAGGACAGGGTTACTTCCACTGTTTTTT	CASSPDPRTGLLPLFF
TRBD2	-	TRBJ2-3	TRBV19	TGTGCCAGTAGTGATCGGGGGGTCGTAGATACGCAGTATTTT	CASSDRGVVDTQYF
TRBD2	-	TRBJ2-1	TRBV27	TGTGCCAGCAGTTTAGGCGGGAGGGGACATGAGCAGTTCTTC	CASSLGGRGHEQFF
-	-	TRBJ1-2	TRBV25-1	TGTGCCAGCAGTCCTACTAAGACAGGAAACGGGGACTACACCTTC	CASSPTKTGNGDYTF
-	-	TRBJ2-2	TRBV4-2	TGTGCCAGCAGCCCGCAAGACCGGGCGAACACCGGGGAGCTGTTTTTT	CASSPQDRANTGELFF
-	-	TRBJ2-1	TRBV29-1	TGCAGCGTTGAAGGAGGGCGGGACGGGAATGAGCAGTTCTTC	CSVEGGRDGNEQFF
-	-	TRBJ2-5	TRBV5-1	TGCGCCAGCAGCCAAGGGACACGGGGAGAGACCCAGTACTTC	CASSQGTRGETQYF
TRBD1	-	TRBJ2-7	TRBV9	TGTGCCAGCAGCGTCACAGCCGGACAGGGATACGAGCAGTACTTC	CASSVTAGQGYEQYF
-	-	TRBJ2-3	TRBV11-3	TGTGCCAGCAGCGCATCTTGGGGGGATGGGCCCACAGATACGCAGTATTTT	CASSASWGDGPTDTQYF
TRBD1	-	TRBJ1-5	TRBV28	TGTGCCAGCAGTTTGCCCGGGACAGGGAATCAGCCCCAGCATTTT	CASSLPGTGNQPQHF
TRBD2	-	TRBJ2-2	TRBV2	TGTGCCAGCAGGAGACTAGCGGGGGCCGACACCGGGGAGCTGTTTTTT	CASRRLAGADTGELFF
TRBD1	-	TRBJ2-5	TRBV29-1	TGCAGCGCGGGGACAGGGTACCAAGAGACCCAGTACTTC	CSAGTGYQETQYF
TRBD2	-	TRBJ2-1	TRBV7-6	TGTGCCAGCAGCATAGGGACTAGCGGGAGCAATGAGCAGTTCTTC	CASSIGTSGSNEQFF
-	-	TRBJ2-7	TRBV9	TGTGCCAGCAGCCCCGATACAGGGAATCCCTACGAGCAGTACTTC	CASSPDTGNPYEQYF
-	-	TRBJ1-5	TRBV11-3	TGTGCCAGCAGCCCGCGGGTCAGCTGGCAGCCCCAGCATTTT	CASSPRVSWQPQHF
-	once	TRBJ2-7	TRBV7-2	TGTGCCAGCAGCTTAGAGGGACTCTACGAGCAGTACTTC	CASSLEGLYEQYF
-	-	TRBJ2-5	TRBV30	TGTGCCTGGAGTGCCAGGGGCGGTGAGACCCAGTACTTC	CAWSARGGETQYF
-	-	TRBJ1-5	TRBV28	TGTGCCAGCAGCGTTACGGGACCCGACCATCAGCCCCAGCATTTT	CASSVTGPDHQPQHF
-	-	TRBJ2-2	TRBV2	TGTGCCAGCAGTGAACTGGCGAACACCGGGGAGCTGTTTTTT	CASSELANTGELFF
TRBD1	-	TRBJ2-3	TRBV5-1	TGCGCCAGCAGCTTGCTGGGACAGGGCCCCGGGGATACGCAGTATTTT	CASSLLGQGPGDTQYF
TRBD1	-	TRBJ1-4	TRBV4-1	TGCGCCAGCAGCCAAACGGGACAGGGATTGGGAGAAACTAATGAAAAACTGTTTTTT	CASSQTGQGLGETNEKLFF
-	-	TRBJ1-1	TRBV19	TGTGCCAGTAGTATAGATACCGGGGCGGCAGGGGCTCAGAACACTGAAGCTTTCTTT	CASSIDTGAAGAQNTEAFF